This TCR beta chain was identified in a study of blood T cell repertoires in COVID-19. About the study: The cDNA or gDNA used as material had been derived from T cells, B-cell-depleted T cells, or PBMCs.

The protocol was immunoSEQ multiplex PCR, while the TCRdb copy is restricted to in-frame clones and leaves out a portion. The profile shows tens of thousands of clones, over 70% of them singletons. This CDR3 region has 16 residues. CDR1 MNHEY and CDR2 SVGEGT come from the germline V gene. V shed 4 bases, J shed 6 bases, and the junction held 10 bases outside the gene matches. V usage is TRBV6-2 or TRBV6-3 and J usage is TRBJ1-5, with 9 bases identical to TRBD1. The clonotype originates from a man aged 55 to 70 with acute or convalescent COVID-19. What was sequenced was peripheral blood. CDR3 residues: CASSSAGTGLSQPQHF. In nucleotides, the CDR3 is TGTGCCAGCAGTTCGGCCGGGACAGGGTTAAGTCAGCCCCAGCATTTT.